This T cell receptor (beta chain) appears in the sequencing data of a study of OX40 agonist ivuxolimab in advanced cancers. As to this clone: Antigen: not known.

Whole-study results and caveats: Certain nonresponding patients likewise had low normalized T-cell clonal expansion.

Germline assignment: CDR1 SGHRS and CDR2 YFSETQ. V gave up 0 bases and J gave up 6 bases; unmatched junction bases: 7. This CDR3 contains 15 residues. The table came from immunoSEQ multiplex PCR; TCRdb's copy has only in-frame clones and leaves some out. The sample has roughly 70,000 clones, around 83% seen once. This TCR derives from an adult with an advanced solid tumor such as melanoma, head and neck, liver or kidney cancer. The V gene is TRBV5-1, the J gene TRBJ2-7; 9 bases align to TRBD1. Source: CD4+ or CD8+ T cells sorted from blood, taken in a trial of the OX40 agonist ivuxolimab. DNA of the CDR3: TGCGCCAGCAGCTTGGGGGACAGGGCATCGGGCGAGCAGTACGTC. Its translation: CASSLGDRASGEQYV.